A selection of T cell receptor beta chains follows, all from one sample in a study of blood T cell repertoires in COVID-19. Profiling relied on immunoSEQ multiplex PCR, and the TCRdb table lists in-frame clones only, not all of them. The table lists about 120,000 clones, roughly 85% of them singletons, with about 6.9% in the top ten. The sequencing sample was made of peripheral blood. The receptors come from an older man with active or convalescent COVID-19. The CDR3 runs from the conserved cysteine through the conserved F or W. The D gene is left open where the match is weak. Where a row states a size, it is once, few, many or the class of an expanded clone; other rows omit it.

D	V	size	J	DNA	CDR3
TRBD1	TRBV28	.	TRBJ1-3	TGTGCCAGCAGGACAGGGGGCGTAGGAGGAAACACCATATATTTT	CASRTGGVGGNTIYF
TRBD2	TRBV5-1	.	TRBJ2-5	TGCGCCAGCAGCTTGGCCAGCGGGGCCAACCAAGAGACCCAGTACTTC	CASSLASGANQETQYF
TRBD2	TRBV7-2	few	TRBJ2-1	TGTGCCAGCAGCTTAGAAGGGACTAGCCTTAGCTCCTACAATGAGCAGTTCTTC	CASSLEGTSLSSYNEQFF
.	TRBV5-1	.	TRBJ2-7	TGCGCCAGCAGCTCGCAGGGTTTTGTTCCATCCTCGGCCTACGAGCAGTACTTC	CASSSQGFVPSSAYEQYF
.	TRBV9	.	TRBJ2-3	TGTGCCAGCAGCGTAGGGCCAACCGTTACCACAGATACGCAGTATTTT	CASSVGPTVTTDTQYF
.	TRBV18	few	TRBJ1-5	TGTGCCAGCTCTCCTGGACAGTCCAATCAGCCCCAGCATTTT	CASSPGQSNQPQHF
TRBD2	TRBV18	few	TRBJ2-7	TGTGCCAGCTCACCTGCGGGGGGTAGCGGGAATCAATACGAGCAGTACTTC	CASSPAGGSGNQYEQYF
.	TRBV9	.	TRBJ1-2	TGTGCCAGCAGCCCCCGTTACCTAACTAACTATGGCTACACCTTC	CASSPRYLTNYGYTF
TRBD1	TRBV18	once	TRBJ1-5	TGTGCCAGCTCAGGACAGGGGAGCAATCAGCCCCAGCATTTT	CASSGQGSNQPQHF
TRBD2	TRBV6-5	.	TRBJ2-5	TGTGCCAGCAGTTCCACCCTAGCGGGAGAGGACGAGACCCAGTACTTC	CASSSTLAGEDETQYF
.	TRBV30	.	TRBJ2-1	TGTGCCTGGACCGGGACTTTATACAATGAGCAGTTCTTC	CAWTGTLYNEQFF
.	TRBV18	.	TRBJ1-1	TGTGCCAGCTCTCAGGACAGGAACACTGAAGCTTTCTTT	CASSQDRNTEAFF
TRBD1	TRBV7-2	.	TRBJ1-2	TGTGCCAGCAGCTTAGCAGGGGACAGTCGTAATTATGGCTACACCTTC	CASSLAGDSRNYGYTF
.	TRBV7-2	.	TRBJ2-1	TGTGCCAGCAGCTTAAGGGGGGGATCTGACAATGAGCAGTTCTTC	CASSLRGGSDNEQFF
TRBD1	TRBV19	.	TRBJ1-4	TGTGCCAGTAGTAACCGACAGGGAGAGACCGAAAAACTGTTTTTT	CASSNRQGETEKLFF
.	TRBV5-1	.	TRBJ2-1	TGCGCCAGCAGCATGGGAGTAGAAAGATTCTTC	CASSMGVERFF
TRBD1	TRBV5-4	.	TRBJ1-6	TGTGCCAGCAGCAGGGGATGGCCAGGGGGATCTTCACCCCTCCACTTT	CASSRGWPGGSSPLHF
.	TRBV5-1	once	TRBJ1-6	TGCGCCAGCAGCTTGGGCGGGAGCTCCTATAATTCACCCCTCCACTTT	CASSLGGSSYNSPLHF
TRBD1	TRBV2	few	TRBJ1-2	TGTGCCAGCAGCTGGGACAGGGGGCTTGACTATGGCTACACCTTC	CASSWDRGLDYGYTF
TRBD2	TRBV30	.	TRBJ2-3	TGTGCCTGGAGATTCATAGCGGGGGACACAGATACGCAGTATTTT	CAWRFIAGDTDTQYF
.	TRBV14	.	TRBJ1-2	TGTGCCAGCAGCCAAGTTCGTAACTATGGCTACACCTTC	CASSQVRNYGYTF
TRBD2	TRBV5-1	.	TRBJ2-1	TGCGCCAGCAGCCTTCGACTAGCGGGGGGGATCAATGAGCAGTTCTTC	CASSLRLAGGINEQFF
.	TRBV10-3	few	TRBJ2-3	TGTGCCATCAGTGAGTCTCTTAGCGAGACAGATACGCAGTATTTT	CAISESLSETDTQYF
.	TRBV21-1	.	TRBJ1-5	TGTGCCAGCAGCAAAGAAGACGGACAGGGGAGAAATCAGCCCCAGCATTTT	CASSKEDGQGRNQPQHF
.	TRBV18	.	TRBJ2-2	TGTGCCAGCTCACCACCGGAAAGGGGTGCCACCGGGGAGCTGTTTTTT	CASSPPERGATGELFF
.	TRBV4-1	.	TRBJ1-5	TGCGCCAGCAGGTTGGGACATCTTAGCAATCAGCCCCAGCATTTT	CASRLGHLSNQPQHF
.	TRBV13	.	TRBJ2-7	TGTGCCAGCAGCTTAGGTGCCTCCACTGGTCTTTACGAGCAGTACTTC	CASSLGASTGLYEQYF
TRBD1	TRBV10-3	.	TRBJ2-7	TGTGCCATCAGTGAGTCCCCTCGCCGGGACAGGGGGCGCGAGCAGTACTTC	CAISESPRRDRGREQYF
.	TRBV9	.	TRBJ1-4	TGTGCCAGCAGCGCCGGGGACAATATCAGAGAAAAACTGTTTTTT	CASSAGDNIREKLFF
TRBD1	TRBV11-3	.	TRBJ2-2	TGTGCCAGCAGCCGGGGACAGGGGGATCCCACCGGGGAGCTGTTTTTT	CASSRGQGDPTGELFF
.	TRBV29-1	.	TRBJ2-5	TGCAGCGCCGTCCAGGGCGGCGAGACCCAGTACTTC	CSAVQGGETQYF
.	TRBV29-1	.	TRBJ1-2	TGCAGCGTTGTTGGGGAGGCCCAGGTTGGTGGCTACACCTTC	CSVVGEAQVGGYTF
.	TRBV11-3	.	TRBJ2-2	TGTGCCAGCAGCGGACAACAGGGAAACACCGGGGAGCTGTTTTTT	CASSGQQGNTGELFF
TRBD1	TRBV18	.	TRBJ1-3	TGTGCCAGCTCACCTCGGGACAGCTCTGGAAACACCATATATTTT	CASSPRDSSGNTIYF
TRBD2	TRBV5-1	.	TRBJ2-3	TGCGCCAGCAGCTTGGGGCCTAGCGGGGGCGGCACAGATACGCAGTATTTT	CASSLGPSGGGTDTQYF
.	TRBV11-2	.	TRBJ1-5	TGTGCCAGCAGCTCAACAGGGAGCAATCAGCCCCAGCATTTT	CASSSTGSNQPQHF
.	TRBV3-1/TRBV3-2	.	TRBJ2-5	TGTGCCAGCAGCCTCGCACGGACAGTAGAGACCCAGTACTTC	CASSLARTVETQYF
.	TRBV27	.	TRBJ1-4	TGTGCCAGCAGTGAGGGAGGGGTAAGGGAAAAACTGTTTTTT	CASSEGGVREKLFF
.	TRBV28	.	TRBJ1-4	TGTGCCAGCAGTCTACTCGGGGAAAAACTGTTTTTT	CASSLLGEKLFF
.	TRBV2	.	TRBJ1-6	TGTGCCAGCAGTGATTCGTCACAGGGCAATTCACCCCTCCACTTT	CASSDSSQGNSPLHF
TRBD1	TRBV27	.	TRBJ2-2	TGTGCCAGCTACCGCACAGGGGGAACCGGGGAGCTGTTTTTT	CASYRTGGTGELFF
.	TRBV19	once	TRBJ1-1	TGTGCCAGTAGTCGATCAGGCGACCAGGGCACTGAAGCTTTCTTT	CASSRSGDQGTEAFF
.	TRBV9	.	TRBJ2-1	TGTGCCAGCAGCGTAGGCAGCTACAATGAGCAGTTCTTC	CASSVGSYNEQFF
TRBD1	TRBV5-5	.	TRBJ2-1	TGTGCCAGCAGCTTGGTTGCACAGGGGGGCAATGAGCAGTTCTTC	CASSLVAQGGNEQFF
.	TRBV5-1	.	TRBJ2-2	TGCGCCAGCAGTCCGGCAGGGGCACGGACCGGGGAGCTGTTTTTT	CASSPAGARTGELFF
.	TRBV5-1	few	TRBJ2-1	TGCGCCAGCAGCTTGAGTCGGGATGAGCAGTTCTTC	CASSLSRDEQFF
TRBD1	TRBV28	.	TRBJ2-7	TGTGCCAGCAGCCGCCCCCACAGGGGAAAGTACTTC	CASSRPHRGKYF
TRBD1	TRBV5-6	.	TRBJ2-7	TGTGCCAGCAGCTACAGGGGACCCGCCTACGAGCAGTACTTC	CASSYRGPAYEQYF
.	TRBV1	.	TRBJ2-7	TGCACCAGCAGACCCGTCGGGACAGTTTTCCCCGAGCAGTACTTC	CTSRPVGTVFPEQYF
.	TRBV5-6	.	TRBJ2-6	TGTGCCAGCAGCTTACAGGGTCGTGGGGCCAACGTCCTGACTTTC	CASSLQGRGANVLTF
.	TRBV15	.	TRBJ1-5	TGTGCCACCAGCAAACAGTTCAATCAGCCCCAGCATTTT	CATSKQFNQPQHF